This T cell receptor (beta chain) emerged from a study of cytomegalovirus exposure and HLA in healthy donors. Notes on the study in general: Being productive about 90% or about 30% of the time was typical of most TCR beta V segments in an earlier analysis. Researchers reported from a later analysis that most CMV-associated TCR beta chains appeared HLA-restricted.

Germline CDR1 and CDR2: SGHRS and YFSETQ. Between the trimmed V and J ends, which lost 2 bases and 7 bases, there was a span of 19 bases. The CDR3 consists of 15 residues. A remark on this clone: Its antigen remains unidentified.

PCR was performed using 60 Vbeta and 13 Jbeta primers. Produced via immunoSEQ multiplex PCR; TCRdb's table is partial and in-frame only. The sample carries over 100,000 clones, around three quarters recorded once. The sequenced sample consisted of PBMCs. The V gene is TRBV5-1, the J gene TRBJ2-7; D might be TRBD2 (6 bases). The TCR was taken from a male donor in good health and CMV-seropositive. CDR3 bases: TGCGCCAGCAGCTTAGGACCCTCGGGGGTGGGAGAGCAGTACTTC. Its protein is CASSLGPSGVGEQYF.